A selection of T cell receptor beta chains follows, all from one sample in a study of vaccination effects on CD4 cells after COVID-19. This table comes from immunoSEQ multiplex PCR, and its TCRdb copy is limited to in-frame clones, with some not included. The data contain some 30,000 clones, about 71% of them singletons. Their antigens are not known. The sample here was CD4+ T cells from PBMCs cultured without peptide, taken before COVID-19 vaccination. All receptors come from a human donor who received a COVID-19 vaccine. Each CDR3 is given with its conserved first and last residue. Each record gives: V gene, clone size, D gene, J gene, CDR3 DNA, CDR3 protein. A D gene is named only where the DNA matches it firmly. A clone size is listed for some rows: how often the clone was seen (once, few, many), or a class if it is expanded.

>TRBV19|.|.|TRBJ2-7
TGTGCCAGTAGCCTGAGCCACAGGGGGAGGGGGGGCGAGCAGTACTTC
CASSLSHRGRGGEQYF
>TRBV6-5|.|.|TRBJ1-2
TGTGCCAGCACCATACGACAGGCCAACTATGGCTACACCTTC
CASTIRQANYGYTF
>TRBV30|once|.|TRBJ2-5
TGTGCCTGGAGAGGGGCGGGGGCGAAAGGGGGGACCCAGTACTTC
CAWRGAGAKGGTQYF
>TRBV6-5|.|.|TRBJ1-3
TGTGCCAGCAGTTACTCGAGCATTCAGCATGGAAACACCATATATTTT
CASSYSSIQHGNTIYF
>TRBV3-1/TRBV3-2|.|.|TRBJ2-5
TGTGCCAGCAGCCCCTTTGGGCAGGGGGAGACCCAGTACTTC
CASSPFGQGETQYF
>TRBV11-2|.|TRBD2|TRBJ2-1
TGTGCCAGCAGCTTCGGGGAATTAGCGGGTGAGCAGTTCTTC
CASSFGELAGEQFF
>TRBV6-5|.|.|TRBJ2-7
TGTGCCAGCAGTCGTTTTGGCGGGGATACCTACGAGCAGTACTTC
CASSRFGGDTYEQYF
>TRBV4-1|.|.|TRBJ2-7
TGCGCCAGCAGCTTAACGGACAGCGCGAACTCCTACGAGCAGTACTTC
CASSLTDSANSYEQYF
>TRBV3-1/TRBV3-2|few|.|TRBJ1-3
TGTGCCAGCAGCCACCTCAGACAGACTGGAAACACCATATATTTT
CASSHLRQTGNTIYF
>TRBV11-2|once|TRBD2|TRBJ2-3
TGTGCCAGCAGCTTTCTAGCGGACACAGATACGCAGTATTTT
CASSFLADTDTQYF
>TRBV27|.|TRBD2|TRBJ2-1
TGTGCCAGCAGTTTCCGTACTAGCGGGGGACGTGAGCAGTTCTTC
CASSFRTSGGREQFF
>TRBV19|.|.|TRBJ2-3
TGTGCCAGTAGTATAGATCGCCTCGGAGCGGGCAGAAGCACAGATACGCAGTATTTT
CASSIDRLGAGRSTDTQYF
>TRBV19|.|.|TRBJ1-2
TGTGCCAGTAGTATCCGGGACGGCTACACCTTC
CASSIRDGYTF
>TRBV3-1/TRBV3-2|.|.|TRBJ2-7
TGTGCCAGCAGCCAGGGGTTTCAGACCGCCGGGCAGTACTTC
CASSQGFQTAGQYF
>TRBV5-1|.|.|TRBJ2-7
TGCGCCAGCAGGGCTGGAACCTACGAGCAGTACTTC
CASRAGTYEQYF
>TRBV6-1|.|TRBD2|TRBJ2-1
TGTGCCAGCAGTGAAGCGGCGGGGGGGGGCAACTGGGCTGAGCAGTTCTTC
CASSEAAGGGNWAEQFF
>TRBV6-1|few|TRBD1|TRBJ2-1
TGTGCCAGCAGTGAAATGGCAGGGGGCGGTAATTACAATGAGCAGTTCTTC
CASSEMAGGGNYNEQFF
>TRBV3-1/TRBV3-2|.|TRBD2|TRBJ2-5
TGTGCCAGCAGCCCGGGACTAAAAGAGACCCAGTACTTC
CASSPGLKETQYF
>TRBV6-5|.|.|TRBJ1-2
TGTGCCAGCAGAAATCAAATAATGGACGGGTATGGCTACACCTTC
CASRNQIMDGYGYTF
>TRBV7-9|few|.|TRBJ1-2
TGTGCCAGCAGCCCCTCGGGTGGCTATGGCTACACCTTC
CASSPSGGYGYTF
>TRBV6-2/TRBV6-3|.|TRBD2|TRBJ2-2
TGTGCCAGCAGTTTGGCCCGGACTAGCGGGGCAGGCGGGACCGGGGAGCTGTTTTTT
CASSLARTSGAGGTGELFF